The 32 T cell receptor beta chains listed next were all sequenced from one sample in a study of shared clonotypes between healthy human individuals. Profiled with immunoSEQ multiplex PCR; TCRdb holds only in-frame clones, not every one. Of over a million clones listed, 95% to 97% are singletons. Sequencing was performed on naive CD4+ T cells sorted from blood. Sample subset: CD45RA+ positively selected. The receptor set was obtained from a young man in good health.

This chain joins TRBV11-2 and TRBJ1-3; D is ambiguous. This CDR3 comprises 17 residues. Between the trimmed V and J ends, which lost 2 bases and 0 bases, there was a span of 14 bases. Germline CDR1 is SGHAT and CDR2 is FQNNGV. The CDR3 DNA reads as TGTGCCAGCAGCTTACCCGCCCTATTGAGCTCTGGAAACACCATATATTTT. This translates into CASSLPALLSSGNTIYF.

This sequence joins TRBV5-6 and TRBJ1-2; D not resolved. The CDR3 totals 13 residues. Germline loops: CDR1 SGHDT, CDR2 YYEEEE. Deletions cut 3 bases from V and 3 bases from J, with 9 bases between. The chain's CDR3 is CASSSGPHYGYTF. CDR3 in DNA: TGTGCCAGCAGCTCCGGACCGCACTATGGCTACACCTTC.

V gene TRBV11-2 combines with J gene TRBJ2-1; TRBD1 aligns across 11 bases. The CDR3 loop spans 15 amino acids. In germline, CDR1 is SGHAT, CDR2 FQNNGV. The ends lost 5 bases at V and 7 bases at J; junction bases unmatched: 7. The DNA of the CDR3 is TGTGCCAGCAGCCCCTGGGACAGGGGGGTTAATGAGCAGTTCTTC. Its translation is CASSPWDRGVNEQFF.

Comment on this clone: The germline gene is not matched at one end of the junction; a read error may be the cause. V is TRBV5-8 and J is TRBJ1-3, with TRBD1 matching over 7 bases. CDR1 is SGHTS, CDR2 YDEGEE, per germline. The CDR3 length is 14 residues. Here the CDR3 DNA reads TGTGCCAGCAGCTTGGCGGCAGGGGGAAACGCCATATATTTT. This translates into CASSLAAGGNAIYF.

V and J are TRBV7-2 and TRBJ2-1, with 11 bases fitting TRBD2. Germline CDR1 and CDR2: SGHTA and FQGNSA. The trim removed 3 bases at V and 4 bases at J, leaving 8 bases unmatched. The CDR3 extends over 17 amino acids. This chain's CDR3 is CASSLTAGTSGYNEQFF. CDR3 bases: TGTGCCAGCAGCTTGACAGCCGGGACTAGCGGATACAATGAGCAGTTCTTC.

This clone has only one observation. The V and J genes are TRBV7-2 and TRBJ1-3; a weak D match, TRBD1 (5 bases). CDR3 length: 15 amino acids. Trimming took off 5 bases at V and 0 bases at J, with 11 bases between the two ends. Germline CDR1 SGHTA, CDR2 FQGNSA. The DNA of the CDR3 is TGTGCCAGCAGCCTTGGGGCATTCTCTGGAAACACCATATATTTT. It translates to CASSLGAFSGNTIYF.

The V gene is TRBV6-1, the J gene TRBJ1-2, with no clear D. The V gene lost 4 bases and the J gene lost 0 bases, with 6 bases spanning the gap. Looked up from germline, CDR1 is MNHNS and CDR2 is SASEGT. The CDR3 is made up of 13 amino acids. The CDR3 loop reads CASSVGTNYGYTF. The CDR3 DNA reads TGTGCCAGCAGTGTCGGAACTAACTATGGCTACACCTTC.

The chain is built from TRBV7-2 and TRBJ2-7; TRBD2 matches at 7 bases. J was trimmed by 6 bases and V by 1 base; bases with no gene match: 6. Germline-derived CDR1 and CDR2 are SGHTA and FQGNSA. The CDR3 length is 14 residues. CDR3 nucleotides: TGTGCCAGCAGCTTAGTAACATGGGGGGGCGAGCAGTACTTC. This translates into CASSLVTWGGEQYF.

This clone was detected once. This chain uses TRBV27 with TRBJ1-5; D unclear. V was trimmed by 10 bases and J by 2 bases, leaving 12 bases between them. The CDR3 runs to 13 residues. Per the germline V gene, CDR1 is MNHEY and CDR2 is SMNVEV (reference sequence). CDR3: CATLSTRNQPQHF. CDR3 bases: TGTGCCACCCTCTCGACTCGCAATCAGCCCCAGCATTTT.

The CDR3 region is CASSTTGQANQPQHF. DNA for the CDR3: TGTGCCAGTAGTACGACGGGACAGGCTAATCAGCCCCAGCATTTT. The chain recombines TRBV19 with TRBJ1-5; 8 nucleotides match TRBD1. The CDR3 consists of 15 residues. J was trimmed by 4 bases and V by 4 bases; bases with no gene match: 6. CDR1 is LNHDA, CDR2 SQIVND, per germline (reference sequence).

CDR3 nucleotide sequence: TGCGCCAGCAGCCAAGCATGGTTCGGGCAGCTAGAGTTTTATGGCTACACCTTC. It translates to CASSQAWFGQLEFYGYTF. The V call is TRBV4-3, the J call TRBJ1-2, with unresolved D. This CDR3 is built from 18 residues. V lost 1 base, J lost 5 bases, and 23 bases lay in between. Germline values: CDR1 LGHNA, CDR2 YSLEER.

This clone was counted once. The chain recombines TRBV7-8 with TRBJ1-1, with D possibly TRBD1 on 5 matching bases. The V gene lost 8 bases and the J gene lost 1 base, with 20 bases spanning the gap. This CDR3 has 16 amino acids. Per germline, CDR1 SGHVS and CDR2 FQNEAQ. The DNA for the CDR3 is TGTGCCAGCCGCTCGACCCCGGGACCCAGGAACACTGAAGCTTTCTTT. Protein: CASRSTPGPRNTEAFF.

This clone appeared a single time. V gene TRBV5-1 combines with J gene TRBJ1-1; TRBD1 matches at 8 bases. Germline CDR1 and CDR2: SGHRS and YFSETQ. Germline trimming cut 2 bases from V and 4 bases from J; bases unmatched to any gene: 4. The CDR3 spans 14 residues. The CDR3 DNA reads TGCGCCAGCAGCTTTCGACAGGGGAGCACTGAAGCTTTCTTT. This translates into CASSFRQGSTEAFF.

This rearrangement joins TRBV7-7 to TRBJ2-5; TRBD2 aligns across 13 bases. V shed 1 base, J shed 5 bases, and the junction held 4 bases outside the gene matches. Germline values: CDR1 SSHAT, CDR2 FNYEAQ (reference sequence). The CDR3 extends over 16 amino acids. The CDR3 coding sequence is TGTGCCAGCAGCTTAGGGGGACTAGCGGGAAAGGAGACCCAGTACTTC. Translated: CASSLGGLAGKETQYF.

The rearrangement joins TRBV5-6 to TRBJ1-2; the D gene is possibly TRBD1 (6 bases). The CDR3 is 14 amino acids. Germline V lookup: CDR1 SGHDT, CDR2 YYEEEE. With 0 bases removed from V and 7 bases from J, the gap between germline ends came to 13 bases. CDR3 nucleotide sequence: TGTGCCAGCAGCTTGGTTGTCAGGGGATCTGGCTACACCTTC. Its protein product is CASSLVVRGSGYTF.

J is TRBJ1-5 and V is TRBV15; TRBD1 might be the D (5 bases). The CDR3 is made up of 14 amino acids. The germline V and J ends were trimmed by 3 bases and 4 bases, with 10 bases remaining between them. Germline V lookup: CDR1 LNHNV, CDR2 YYDKDF (reference sequence). The CDR3 spells CATSSRGGNQPQHF. DNA for the CDR3: TGTGCCACCAGCAGCCGGGGGGGGAATCAGCCCCAGCATTTT.

The chain uses TRBV30 and TRBJ2-1; D might be TRBD2 (5 bases). The CDR3 has 14 amino acids. Germline V gene data show CDR1 as GTSNPN and CDR2 as SVGIG (reference sequence). The V gene lost 5 bases and the J gene lost 10 bases, with 21 bases spanning the gap. This CDR3 reads CAWGRLPRYGEQFF. In DNA, the CDR3 is TGTGCCTGGGGCCGACTACCTAGATACGGGGAGCAGTTCTTC.

The chain uses TRBV5-5 and TRBJ2-3, with 10 bases aligning to TRBD2. The V and J ends lost 5 bases and 3 bases, in that order; junction bases with no gene match: 6. This CDR3 region has 15 residues. Germline values: CDR1 SGHKS, CDR2 YYEKEE (reference sequence). The CDR3 here is CASRYLAGETDTQYF. CDR3 sequence (DNA): TGTGCCAGCAGATACCTAGCGGGAGAGACAGATACGCAGTATTTT.

J is TRBJ2-6 and V is TRBV19; D may be TRBD2 (5 bases). CDR3 size: 16 residues. With 4 bases removed from V and 0 bases from J, the gap between germline ends came to 10 bases. CDR1 LNHDA and CDR2 SQIVND come from the germline V gene (reference sequence). The CDR3 bases are TGTGCCAGTAGTAAGCCCCGGGGCTCTGGGGCCAACGTCCTGACTTTC. This encodes CASSKPRGSGANVLTF.

The chain recombines TRBV11-2 with TRBJ2-7; 10 positions match TRBD1. CDR3 length: 15 amino acids. Germline CDR1 and CDR2: SGHAT and FQNNGV. J gave up 9 bases and V 6 bases, and 14 bases lay outside the gene matches. The CDR3 region is CASRLPGQGFTVQYF. DNA of the CDR3: TGTGCCAGCAGACTCCCGGGACAGGGGTTTACGGTGCAGTACTTC.

This clone was observed once. This chain connects TRBV29-1 to TRBJ2-1, with D perhaps assigned TRBD1 or TRBD2 (5 bases each). The CDR3 runs 13 residues. Germline-derived CDR1 and CDR2 are SQVTM and ANQGSEA. The V and J ends lost 7 bases and 12 bases respectively, with 22 bases between them. The CDR3 sequence: CSARDRARDSQFF. The CDR3 nucleotides are TGCAGCGCTCGGGACCGCGCCCGGGATTCGCAGTTCTTC.

This chain joins TRBV19 and TRBJ1-2; 9 bases fit TRBD1. This CDR3 has 15 amino acids. The V segment lost 7 bases and the J segment 2 bases; nucleotides outside the gene matches: 8. The germline CDR1 and CDR2 sequences are LNHDA and SQIVND (reference sequence). The CDR3 here is CASTQDGQGNYGYTF. DNA of the CDR3: TGTGCCAGTACTCAGGACGGACAGGGGAACTATGGCTACACCTTC. Combining the CDR3 with reference TRBV19 and TRBJ1-2 gives the whole variable domain DGGITQSPKYLFRKEGQNVTLSCEQNLNHDAMYWYRQDPGQGLRLIYYSQIVNDFQKGDIAEGYSVSREKKESFPLTVTSAQKNPTAFYLCASTQDGQGNYGYTFGSGTRLTVV.

The CDR3 region has the DNA TGTGCCAGCAGTTCTACTAGCGGGAGGTCCCCTCGGGAGCAGTACTTC. It yields the protein CASSSTSGRSPREQYF. The chain recombines TRBV27 with TRBJ2-7, with 12 positions matching TRBD2. CDR1 MNHEY and CDR2 SMNVEV come from the germline V gene (reference sequence). CDR3 length equals 16 residues. Losses at the gene ends were 4 bases for V and 7 bases for J; bases not matched to a gene: 11.

This clone has just one count. The gene calls are TRBV7-2 and TRBJ1-1, with TRBD1 matching over 8 bases. Germline CDR1 SGHTA, CDR2 FQGNSA. The CDR3 contains 14 residues. V was clipped by 0 bases and J by 7 bases; unmatched bases: 4. The CDR3 sequence: CASSLARTGLEAFF. The CDR3 nucleotides read TGTGCCAGCAGCTTAGCGAGGACAGGGCTTGAAGCTTTCTTT.

The V call is TRBV28, the J call TRBJ2-3, with D unresolved. In germline, CDR1 is MDHEN, CDR2 SYDVKM. The CDR3 consists of 12 residues. Trimming cost V 6 bases and J 2 bases, with 6 bases left between them. The CDR3 sequence is CASSKDTDTQYF. The CDR3 nucleotides are TGTGCCAGCAGCAAGGACACAGATACGCAGTATTTT. The full variable domain, its missing parts supplied by reference TRBV28 and TRBJ2-3, is DVKVTQSSRYLVKRTGEKVFLECVQDMDHENMFWYRQDPGLGLRLIYFSYDVKMKEKGDIPEGYSVSREKKERFSLILESASTNQTSMYLCASSKDTDTQYFGPGTRLTVL.

Details on this clone: At one boundary the junction diverges from the germline segment, which might be a read error. The rearrangement links TRBV18 to TRBJ1-4, with 12 nucleotides matching TRBD1. This CDR3 has 14 residues. In germline, CDR1 is KGHSH, CDR2 LQKENI. The CDR3 DNA reads as TGTGCCAGCTCACCGGCGGGACAGGGGGCGCGGCCGGAATTT. Protein sequence: CASSPAGQGARPEF.

The chain has TRBV7-9 and TRBJ1-3; D remains ambiguous. The germline V and J ends were trimmed by 6 bases and 9 bases, with 18 bases remaining between them. Germline V gene lookup returns CDR1 SEHNR and CDR2 FQNEAQ (reference sequence). The CDR3 extends over 14 amino acids. The CDR3 region is CASRPPSGVGTIYF. The CDR3 region has the DNA TGTGCCAGCAGACCCCCATCCGGCGTAGGCACCATATATTTT. Variable domain in full (rest from reference TRBV7-9 and TRBJ1-3): DTGVSQNPRHKITKRGQNVTFRCDPISEHNRLYWYRQTLGQGPEFLTYFQNEAQLEKSRLLSDRFSAERPKGSFSTLEIQRTEQGDSAMYLCASRPPSGVGTIYFGEGSWLTVV.

This chain's CDR3 is CASSQGTTFNEQFF. The DNA for the CDR3 is TGCGCCAGCAGCCAAGGGACTACCTTCAATGAGCAGTTCTTC. This rearrangement joins TRBV5-1 to TRBJ2-1, with 7 bases fitting TRBD2. The CDR3 loop spans 14 amino acids. The junction had 7 bases not matched to a gene; V was cut back by 4 bases and J by 6 bases. The germline CDR1 and CDR2 sequences are SGHRS and YFSETQ.

The chain uses TRBV10-3 and TRBJ2-7; 7 bases line up with TRBD2. Germline CDR1 and CDR2: ENHRY and SYGVKD. The J segment lost 2 bases and the V segment lost 2 bases, leaving 15 bases of the junction unmatched. The CDR3 is 18 residues long. In DNA, the CDR3 is TGTGCCATCAGTGAGACATATCTCACAGCGGGAATAACCTACGAGCAGTACTTC. This sequence encodes CAISETYLTAGITYEQYF.

The rearrangement links TRBV29-1 to TRBJ1-3, with unresolved D. Trimming cost V 5 bases and J 0 bases, with 5 bases left between them. This CDR3 is 12 amino acids long. Germline V gene sequence: CDR1 SQVTM, CDR2 ANQGSEA. The CDR3 DNA reads as TGCAGCGTTATCCTCTCTGGAAACACCATATATTTT. Translation: CSVILSGNTIYF.

J is TRBJ1-2 and V is TRBV5-4; D is unclear. The CDR3 covers 15 residues. V lost 0 bases, J lost 4 bases, and 13 bases lay in between. Per germline, CDR1 SGHNT and CDR2 YYREEE (reference sequence). CDR3: CASSLAPQAGYGYTF. DNA of the CDR3: TGTGCCAGCAGCTTGGCGCCCCAGGCAGGCTATGGCTACACCTTC.

CDR3 in DNA: TGCGCCAGCAGCTTGACTTTGGGGGCGGCCATCTACGAGCAGTACTTC. It is translated as CASSLTLGAAIYEQYF. This chain uses TRBV5-1 with TRBJ2-7, with TRBD1 as a possible D gene (6 bases). The germline CDR1 and CDR2 sequences are SGHRS and YFSETQ. V was clipped by 1 base and J by 3 bases, with 17 bases between them. The CDR3 extends over 16 amino acids.